The next 15 T cell receptor beta chains were all read from a single sample in a study of regulatory T cells in long-lasting Graves disease. Time point specified: newly diagnosed GD, antithyroid drugs for less than 3 months. The TCR library was prepared using RNA isolated from PBMCs. With iRepertoire HTBI primers and Arm-PCR of CDR3 regions, TCR beta libraries were built. MiXCR was run by TCRdb on the multiplex PCR reads, yielding one entry per CDR3 protein. The repertoire holds around 320,000 distinct CDR3 sequences, with 16% as singletons. These records were also assigned to another study, of T cells in Graves' hyperthyroidism and ophthalmopathy.

The sample in question was peripheral blood mononuclear cells (PBMCs), obtained at new diagnosis, from a patient treated with antithyroid drugs. All receptors come from a man aged 40-49 years with Graves disease.

The table lists this clonotype with many counts. V is TRBV5-1 and J is TRBJ2-5; D is undetermined. The CDR3 runs 12 residues. V was pared by 4 bases and J by 5 bases, with 9 bases between. CDR1 and CDR2 (germline): SGHRS, YFSETQ. The CDR3 sequence: CASSPEKETQYF. Written as DNA, the CDR3 is TGCGCCAGCAGCCCCGAGAAGGAGACCCAGTACTTC.

About this clonotype itself: This may arise from a read error, as a much more abundant clone is one base away. The J gene is TRBJ2-5, the V gene TRBV18; tentative D call: TRBD2 (5 bases). The germline gives CDR1 KGHSH, CDR2 LQKENI. The CDR3 length is 14 residues. V lost 1 base to trimming and J lost 6 bases, with 12 bases between them. The CDR3 here is CASSPHGGLKTQYF. CDR3 coding DNA: TGTGCCAGCTCACCACACGGCGGGTTAAAGACCCAGTACTTC. The whole variable domain, remainder taken from reference TRBV18 and TRBJ2-5, is NAGVMQNPRHLVRRRGQEARLRCSPMKGHSHVYWYRQLPEEGLKFMVYLQKENIIDESGMPKERFSAEFPKEGPSILRIQQVVRGDSAAYFCASSPHGGLKTQYFGPGTRLLVL.

This clonotype was observed at least ten times. This sequence joins TRBV2 and TRBJ1-5; the D is unclear. In germline, CDR1 is SNHLY, CDR2 FYNNEI. The CDR3 is 16 residues long. V shed 1 base and J shed 3 bases, with 13 bases lying between them. CDR3 in DNA: TGTGCCAGCAGTGAAGGGCCTCCCCGGGACAATCAGCCCCAGCATTTT. It is translated as CASSEGPPRDNQPQHF. The whole variable domain, remainder taken from reference TRBV2 and TRBJ1-5, is EPEVTQTPSHQVTQMGQEVILRCVPISNHLYFYWYRQILGQKVEFLVSFYNNEISEKSEIFDDQFSVERPDGSNFTLKIRSTKLEDSAMYFCASSEGPPRDNQPQHFGDGTRLSIL.

This clonotype was picked up many times. The chain joins TRBV5-1 to TRBJ1-5; no firm D call. The length of the CDR3 is 16 residues. The V gene lost 0 bases and the J gene lost 1 base, with 11 bases spanning the gap. CDR1 is SGHRS and CDR2 is YFSETQ in the germline V gene. The CDR3 loop is CASSLGPGSSNQPQHF. For the CDR3, the DNA is TGCGCCAGCAGCTTGGGCCCCGGTTCCAGCAATCAGCCCCAGCATTTT.

Remarks on this clonotype: A much larger clonotype is one base distant, so this may be a read error. This rearrangement joins TRBV3-1 to TRBJ2-7, with a tentative D call TRBD2 (6 bases). CDR3 size: 14 residues. Germline-derived CDR1 and CDR2 are LGHDT and YNNKEL (reference sequence). The V end was cut by 8 bases, the J end by 6 bases, with 20 bases between. The CDR3 bases are TGTGCCAGCGGCAGAGACGGGGGAGGCTCCGAGCAGTACTTC. Its translation is CASGRDGGGSEQYF.

The chain uses TRBV6-1 and TRBJ1-5, with unresolved D. This CDR3 has 13 amino acids. Trimming cost V 6 bases and J 5 bases, with 11 bases left between them. Germline CDR1 MNHNS, CDR2 SASEGT. The CDR3 nucleotides read TGTGCCAGCAGAGGGAACGTCTATCAGCCCCAGCATTTT. Translated, it gives CASRGNVYQPQHF.

The table lists this clonotype with many counts. The CDR3 DNA reads TGTGCCAGCAGTCGCCGGGACGGCAATCAGCCCCAGCATTTT. It translates to CASSRRDGNQPQHF. J is TRBJ1-5 and V is TRBV6-1; D might be TRBD1 (5 bases). The V end was cut by 5 bases, the J end by 2 bases, with 10 bases between. Germline CDR1 and CDR2: MNHNS and SASEGT. The CDR3 is 14 amino acids.

This clonotype was seen more than once but under ten times. A single base separates this from a much larger clone, so it may be a read error. The chain carries TRBV5-1 and TRBJ1-4, with D perhaps matching TRBD1 (5 bases). Looked up from germline, CDR1 is SGHRS and CDR2 is YFSETQ. The CDR3 length is 14 residues. Trimming shortened V by 6 bases and J by 8 bases, and 17 bases separated the two germline ends. The CDR3 DNA is TGCGCCAGCAACAAAGGGGCCCAGGGAGAAAAACTGTTTTTT. Encoded protein: CASNKGAQGEKLFF.

This chain connects TRBV28 to TRBJ1-2, with D maybe TRBD1 (5 bases). The CDR3 is 16 residues long. In germline, CDR1 is MDHEN, CDR2 SYDVKM. V gave up 7 bases and J gave up 4 bases, with 22 bases separating them. Here the CDR3 reads CASTMGGFGAFYGYTF. The DNA of the CDR3 is TGTGCCAGCACCATGGGGGGGTTCGGTGCTTTCTATGGCTACACCTTC.

The chain has TRBV29-1 and TRBJ2-3; the match to TRBD2 covers 14 bases. With 1 base clipped from V and 3 bases from J, the junction kept 0 bases outside the gene matches. This CDR3 region has 15 residues. Germline V gene lookup returns CDR1 SQVTM and CDR2 ANQGSEA. The CDR3 region has the DNA TGCAGCGTTGAAGGACTAGCGGGGGGGACAGATACGCAGTATTTT. As protein: CSVEGLAGGTDTQYF.

This clonotype has more than one count but fewer than ten. The rearrangement joins TRBV7-8 to TRBJ2-7, with TRBD1 matching 8 bases. Per the germline V gene, CDR1 is SGHVS and CDR2 is FQNEAQ. The CDR3 is made up of 14 amino acids. With V trimmed by 6 bases and J by 5 bases, 9 bases remained unmatched. The CDR3 region has the DNA TGTGCCAGCAGTTGGGACAGGCGCATCAACGAGCAGTACTTC. It yields the protein CASSWDRRINEQYF.

This clonotype was counted at least ten times. V is TRBV20-1 and J is TRBJ1-5, with D possibly matching TRBD1 (5 bases). CDR1 and CDR2 (germline): DFQATT, SNEGSKA (reference sequence). The CDR3 spans 15 residues. CDR3 nucleotide sequence: TGCAGGGGGGTGGGAACGGGGCAGGGCAATCAGCCCCAGCATTTT. It is translated as CRGVGTGQGNQPQHF.

This chain uses TRBV28 with TRBJ2-7; D gene uncertain. V shed 7 bases and J shed 3 bases, with 22 bases lying between them. Per the germline V gene, CDR1 is MDHEN and CDR2 is SYDVKM. The CDR3 contains 16 residues. The CDR3 region is CASTKERLRVGYEQYF. CDR3 nucleotide sequence: TGTGCCAGCACAAAGGAGCGCCTTAGGGTTGGCTACGAGCAGTACTTC.

On this clonotype itself: Given a much more abundant clone one base away, this may be a read error. CDR3 loop: CASSVPLGRGAFF. CDR3 in DNA: TGTGCCAGCAGCGTACCTCTCGGCAGGGGTGCTTTCTTT. The chain employs TRBV7-3 and TRBJ1-1; D possibly corresponds to TRBD1 (6 bases). V dropped 5 bases and J dropped 11 bases, with 18 bases sitting between them. This CDR3 spans 13 amino acids. Germline V gene sequence: CDR1 SGHTA, CDR2 FQGTGA. The whole variable domain, remainder taken from reference TRBV7-3 and TRBJ1-1, is GAGVSQTPSNKVTEKGKYVELRCDPISGHTALYWYRQSLGQGPEFLIYFQGTGAADDSGLPNDRFFAVRPEGSVSTLKIQRTERGDSAVYLCASSVPLGRGAFFGQGTRLTVV.

This clonotype has a handful of counts. The V gene is TRBV28, the J gene TRBJ2-3; D is possibly TRBD1 (6 bases). V lost 4 bases to trimming and J lost 8 bases, with 13 bases between them. This CDR3 spans 13 amino acids. Germline V gene lookup returns CDR1 MDHEN and CDR2 SYDVKM. The CDR3 region has the DNA TGTGCCAGCAGTTCTCCTTTGGGGGCTACGCAGTATTTT. Encoded protein: CASSSPLGATQYF. Full variable domain (missing parts from reference TRBV28 and TRBJ2-3): DVKVTQSSRYLVKRTGEKVFLECVQDMDHENMFWYRQDPGLGLRLIYFSYDVKMKEKGDIPEGYSVSREKKERFSLILESASTNQTSMYLCASSSPLGATQYFGPGTRLTVL.